This T cell receptor (beta chain) was found in a study of T cell responses to AZD1222 COVID-19 vaccine. General study results and limits: Possibly, clonal diversity was underestimated; donors were largely white British and included more females.

Remarks on this clone: Its antigen is unidentified.

Using immunoSEQ multiplex PCR, the repertoire was profiled, and TCRdb retains in-frame clones only, with some absent. The table has around 99,000 clones, about nine tenths seen once. Germline V CDR1 and CDR2: MDHEN, SYDVKM. There are 11 residues in the CDR3. V was shortened by 6 bases and J by 5 bases, with 7 bases between the two germline ends. The starting material was peripheral blood, obtained 28 days after the second AZD1222 dose. This TCR was recovered from an adult who received the AZD1222 COVID-19 vaccine. The chain links TRBV28 to TRBJ1-1; D is unclear. CDR3 DNA sequence: TGTGCCAGCAGGACTATTACTGAAGCTTTCTTT. Its protein is CASRTITEAFF. The full variable domain, with the rest looked up from reference TRBV28 and TRBJ1-1, is DVKVTQSSRYLVKRTGEKVFLECVQDMDHENMFWYRQDPGLGLRLIYFSYDVKMKEKGDIPEGYSVSREKKERFSLILESASTNQTSMYLCASRTITEAFFGQGTRLTVV.